This T cell receptor beta chain was captured by sequencing in a study of shared clonotypes between healthy human individuals. Generated by immunoSEQ multiplex PCR, the TCRdb table keeps only in-frame clones and is missing some. The data contain 1.4 million to 1.5 million clones, about 96% of them singletons. This clone was recorded once. CDR1 is SEHNR, CDR2 FQNEAQ, per germline (reference sequence). The germline V and J ends were trimmed by 0 bases and 5 bases, with 5 bases remaining between them. The CDR3 length is 13 residues. The TCR sequence derives from a man aged 25-45 years in good health. The sample was naive CD4+ T cells sorted from blood. The subset: CD45RA+ positively selected. The gene calls are TRBV7-9 and TRBJ2-4; D ambiguous. This chain's CDR3 is CASSLARQNIQYF. The CDR3 nucleotides read TGTGCCAGCAGCTTAGCCAGACAAAACATTCAGTACTTC.